This T cell receptor (beta chain) was profiled in a study of blood T cells in healthy people across ages. With regard to this clonotype: What it binds is unknown.

Germline V gene lookup returns CDR1 LGHNA and CDR2 YNFKEQ. The CDR3 runs to 17 residues. The V gene end was trimmed by 1 base and the J gene end by 2 bases; junction bases not matched to a gene: 6. Study results and limitations: Across the age range, TCR beta diversity per million T cells fell in a roughly linear way.

Combining a sample-barcoded 5' primer with a J-beta primer mix, a second PCR ran for about 6 to 12 cycles. TCRdb itself ran the 5' RACE reads through MiXCR, one entry per CDR3 protein. Of fewer than 2,000,000 distinct CDR3 sequences in the sample, roughly two fifths were seen once. The chain couples TRBV4-2 to TRBJ2-1, with TRBD2 identical over 9 bases. Specimen: blood. This TCR was sampled from a human donor in good health. This CDR3 is CASSQGGRGGPYNEQFF. The CDR3 DNA sequence: TGTGCCAGCAGCCAAGGCGGGAGGGGCGGTCCCTACAATGAGCAGTTCTTC.